The present entry profiles one T cell receptor (beta chain) with its context. The data were obtained in a study of blood T cell repertoires in COVID-19. Study background: From the United States, Italy and Spain came samples of acute and convalescent COVID-19. T cells, B-cell-depleted T cells, or PBMCs provided the cDNA or gDNA that served as material.

As processed by the authors: Reference gene primers were amplified, and this amplification served to estimate nucleated cell counts. Profiling relied on immunoSEQ multiplex PCR, and the TCRdb table lists in-frame clones only, not all of them. V and J calls and clone size are those listed in that table; D and trimming were worked out from the DNA. In the table there are around 260,000 clones, 70% to 85% of which are singletons. Seattle participants joined during active infection and were tracked over time. V shed 5 bases and J shed 3 bases, with 8 bases lying between them. CDR3 length equals 13 residues. The germline V gene has CDR1 MRHNA and CDR2 SNTAGT.

The sequenced material came from peripheral blood. The chain is built from TRBV6-4 and TRBJ2-1, with D hard to call. This TCR was recovered from a human donor with COVID-19, enrolled during active disease. The donor label of this sample is uncertain. The CDR3 region has the DNA TGTGCCAGCAGTCTCGAGAGCTACAATGAGCAGTTCTTC. It codes for CASSLESYNEQFF.